This T cell receptor (beta chain) was found in a study of cytomegalovirus exposure and HLA in healthy donors. The sample holds one count of this clone. Data came from immunoSEQ multiplex PCR; TCRdb stores just in-frame clones and leaves some out. The profile shows some 100,000 clones, approximately 90% of them singletons. CDR3 length equals 14 residues. V lost 1 base to trimming and J lost 1 base; unmatched junction nucleotides: 0. The germline V gene encodes CDR1 SGHAT and CDR2 FQNNGV. The gene calls are TRBV11-2 and TRBJ1-1; 7 bases are shared with TRBD1. This clonotype originated in a man between 18 and 35 years old in good health and CMV-seronegative. Sequencing used PBMCs. CDR3 sequence: CASSLGTGNTEAFF. In DNA form, the CDR3 reads TGTGCCAGCAGCTTAGGGACAGGGAACACTGAAGCTTTCTTT.